This T cell receptor (beta chain) was retrieved from a study of shared clonotypes between healthy human individuals. The trim removed 5 bases at V and 4 bases at J, leaving 6 bases unmatched. Germline CDR1 reads SEHNR; CDR2 reads FQNEAQ (reference sequence). There are 14 residues in the CDR3. Sequencing was performed with immunoSEQ multiplex PCR; in TCRdb, only in-frame clones are kept and a portion is missing. The sample consists of 2 million or so clones, about 95% of them appearing once. Naive-designated CD8 cells lacked CD45RO, were positively enriched for CCR7, and omitted terminally differentiated effector memory CD45RA+ cells.

The J gene is TRBJ2-7, the V gene TRBV7-9; TRBD1 aligns across 9 bases. Sequencing input: naive CD8+ T cells sorted from blood. This sequence originates from a young man in good health. The CDR3 region has the DNA TGTGCCAGCAGCAACGGGACAGGGTTTTACGAGCAGTACTTC. Translated, it gives CASSNGTGFYEQYF.